A single sample is the source of the 30 T cell receptor beta chains below, sequenced in a study of T cells in localized non-small cell lung cancer. Libraries were prepared by immunoSEQ multiplex PCR; TCRdb keeps only in-frame clonotypes and omits some of them. The data contain about 74,000 clones, around 84% of them singletons. Sequences were derived from peripheral blood, sampled before any cancer treatment. These receptor sequences come from an older female donor with stage I lung adenocarcinoma.

The chain is built from TRBV2 and TRBJ2-5; 11 bases map to TRBD2. This CDR3 contains 16 residues. V dropped 1 base and J dropped 2; count of bases not matched to a gene: 3. Germline V gene lookup returns CDR1 SNHLY and CDR2 FYNNEI. The DNA of the CDR3 is TGTGCCAGCAGTGAAGGGAGGACTAGCGGGCAAGAGACCCAGTACTTC. Amino acid sequence: CASSEGRTSGQETQYF.

This clone was seen a handful of times. This chain uses TRBV5-4 with TRBJ1-1; unclear D gene. CDR1 and CDR2 (germline): SGHNT, YYREEE (reference sequence). The CDR3 has 13 residues. V was trimmed by 2 bases and J by 4 bases, leaving 9 bases between them. CDR3 in amino acids: CASSLQIGTEAFF. CDR3 in DNA: TGTGCCAGCAGCTTACAGATTGGCACTGAAGCTTTCTTT.

This clone was counted between two and nine times. The gene calls are TRBV7-9 and TRBJ2-2; 7 bases fit TRBD2. Germline V gives CDR1 SEHNR, CDR2 FQNEAQ (reference sequence). V gave up 7 bases and J gave up 6 bases; unmatched junction bases: 8. The CDR3 contains 14 residues. CDR3 sequence reads: CASKNSGLAGELFF. In nucleotides, the CDR3 is TGTGCCAGCAAAAATTCAGGACTAGCCGGGGAGCTGTTTTTT.

This sequence joins TRBV28 and TRBJ2-7; 7 bases line up with TRBD1. This CDR3 comprises 12 residues. J lost 2 bases, V lost 11 bases, and 6 bases had no gene match. Germline CDR1 MDHEN, CDR2 SYDVKM. The CDR3 reads CASRQGPYEQYF. The CDR3 DNA follows: TGTGCCTCCCGACAGGGTCCCTACGAGCAGTACTTC.

This sequence joins TRBV7-9 and TRBJ2-3, with D unclear. Germline CDR1 is SEHNR and CDR2 is FQNEAQ (reference sequence). The V and J ends lost 7 bases and 1 base respectively, with 3 bases between them. The CDR3 runs 11 residues. CDR3 DNA sequence: TGTGCCAGCACCCGCACAGATACGCAGTATTTT. Protein product: CASTRTDTQYF.

This chain links TRBV2 with TRBJ1-3; 10 bases match TRBD1. The V and J ends lost 6 bases and 0 bases, in that order; junction bases with no gene match: 11. This CDR3 is built from 18 residues. Germline values: CDR1 SNHLY, CDR2 FYNNEI. The CDR3 DNA follows: TGTGCCAGCAGGGATCCGGGACAGGGGACCCACTCTGGAAACACCATATATTTT. Amino acid sequence: CASRDPGQGTHSGNTIYF.

This clone was counted a single time. The same CDR3 arises from other DNA sequences in this sample as well. This chain connects TRBV7-9 to TRBJ1-5; D ambiguous. V was clipped by 8 bases and J by 5 bases, with 10 bases between them. The CDR3 has 12 residues. Germline V gene lookup returns CDR1 SEHNR and CDR2 FQNEAQ (reference sequence). This CDR3 is CASGLFDQPQHF. Written as DNA, the CDR3 is TGTGCCAGCGGGCTATTTGATCAGCCCCAGCATTTT.

The rearrangement uses TRBV11-2 and TRBJ2-7; tentative D call: TRBD1 (5 bases). The CDR3 length is 14 residues. Germline V gives CDR1 SGHAT, CDR2 FQNNGV. Trimming stripped 8 bases from V and 2 bases from J, with 16 bases between. The CDR3 region is CASGSKGSTYEQYF. The CDR3 region has the DNA TGTGCCAGCGGTTCCAAGGGGTCGACCTACGAGCAGTACTTC.

The chain uses TRBV5-1 and TRBJ1-2, with D hard to call. CDR3 length equals 14 residues. Trimming took off 4 bases at V and 4 bases at J, with 14 bases between the two ends. Germline CDR1 and CDR2: SGHRS and YFSETQ. CDR3 DNA: TGCGCCAGCAGCCTCCGAGGCTCCACCTATGGCTACACCTTC. This codes for CASSLRGSTYGYTF.

This clone appeared once. This chain uses TRBV4-1 with TRBJ1-2; 8 nucleotides match TRBD1. V lost 1 base to trimming and J lost 5 bases; unmatched junction nucleotides: 6. Germline V lookup: CDR1 MGHRA, CDR2 YSYEKL. The CDR3 extends over 15 amino acids. For the CDR3, the DNA is TGCGCCAGCAGCCAAGGCAGGGGGCGAGATTATGGCTACACCTTC. Translating it yields CASSQGRGRDYGYTF.

The chain joins TRBV7-6 to TRBJ1-1; D gene ambiguous. V lost 2 bases, J lost 3 bases, and 13 bases lay in between. Germline CDR1 and CDR2: SGHVS and FNYEAQ. The CDR3 is 15 amino acids. CDR3 amino acids: CASSLNRVPDTEAFF. In nucleotides, the CDR3 is TGTGCCAGCAGCTTAAATCGGGTTCCGGACACTGAAGCTTTCTTT.

This clone is a singleton in its sample. V is TRBV19 and J is TRBJ2-7; 9 nucleotides line up with TRBD1. V was clipped by 4 bases and J by 5 bases; unmatched bases: 6. CDR3 length equals 14 residues. Germline V gene lookup returns CDR1 LNHDA and CDR2 SQIVND (reference sequence). CDR3 bases: TGTGCCAGTAGTACGAGACAGGGGGGCGACGAGCAGTACTTC. Translating gives CASSTRQGGDEQYF.

The rearrangement joins TRBV6-1 to TRBJ2-5; D possibly corresponds to TRBD2 (6 bases). Deletions cut 4 bases from V and 4 bases from J, with 16 bases between. The CDR3 runs 15 residues. CDR1 is MNHNS and CDR2 is SASEGT in the germline V gene. The CDR3 protein is CASSVTREVGETQYF. Here the CDR3 DNA reads TGTGCCAGCAGTGTTACTAGGGAGGTGGGAGAGACCCAGTACTTC.

CDR3 amino acids: CASSPMDGFYEQYF. The CDR3 nucleotides read TGTGCCAGCTCACCCATGGACGGATTCTACGAGCAGTACTTC. The chain carries TRBV18 and TRBJ2-7; D call uncertain. The CDR3 contains 14 residues. The germline gives CDR1 KGHSH, CDR2 LQKENI. The ends were cut back, 3 bases at V and 3 bases at J, with 12 bases in the middle.

The gene calls are TRBV18 and TRBJ2-1; D is unclear. The V gene's germline CDR1 is KGHSH and CDR2 LQKENI. Trimming removed 3 bases at V and 2 bases at J, with 5 bases between. CDR3 length: 13 residues. CDR3 region: CASSPTAYNEQFF. The CDR3 DNA follows: TGTGCCAGCTCACCCACAGCCTACAATGAGCAGTTCTTC.

The chain uses TRBV7-9 and TRBJ1-6; TRBD1 is a possible D gene (5 bases). Germline assignment: CDR1 SEHNR and CDR2 FQNEAQ (reference sequence). The CDR3 length is 18 residues. The germline V and J ends were trimmed by 2 bases and 7 bases, with 21 bases remaining between them. The CDR3 reads CASSLQDFWTRLNSPLHF. CDR3 DNA: TGTGCCAGCAGCTTACAGGACTTTTGGACACGGTTAAATTCACCCCTCCACTTT.

The V call is TRBV14, the J call TRBJ2-7; D possibly uses TRBD1 or TRBD2 (5 bases each). Germline V CDR1 and CDR2: SGHDN, FVKESK. V lost 4 bases and J 6 bases, leaving 10 bases between the germline ends. The CDR3 loop spans 12 amino acids. CDR3 bases: TGTGCCAGCAGCCGTTGGGGGAGCGAGCAGTACTTC. Residues: CASSRWGSEQYF.

The chain links TRBV9 to TRBJ2-3; D not certain. Trimming took 0 bases from V and 7 from J, leaving 15 bases between them. Per the germline V gene, CDR1 is SGDLS and CDR2 is YYNGEE. This CDR3 contains 15 residues. The CDR3 DNA sequence: TGTGCCAGCAGCGTAGACTGGAATTCACAGAATACGCAGTATTTT. It encodes CASSVDWNSQNTQYF.

This chain connects TRBV5-1 to TRBJ2-5; the D call may be TRBD1 or TRBD2 (5 bases each). This CDR3 is built from 15 residues. Trimming stripped 7 bases from V and 11 bases from J, with 27 bases between. Per the germline V gene, CDR1 is SGHRS and CDR2 is YFSETQ. The CDR3 region has the DNA TGCGCCAGCCTTCCCGTGGGACGGATATCGGGTGAGCAGTACTTC. Protein product: CASLPVGRISGEQYF.

The genes are TRBV5-5 and TRBJ2-5; no definite D call. This CDR3 contains 14 residues. V was clipped by 4 bases and J by 2 bases, with 12 bases between them. The germline V gene encodes CDR1 SGHKS and CDR2 YYEKEE (reference sequence). The CDR3 loop reads CASSPTWMQETQYF. As DNA, the CDR3 is TGTGCCAGCAGCCCGACCTGGATGCAAGAGACCCAGTACTTC.

The rearrangement uses TRBV2 and TRBJ2-1; 8 nucleotides agree with TRBD2. CDR1 is SNHLY and CDR2 is FYNNEI in the germline V gene. The V segment lost 5 bases and the J segment 5 bases; nucleotides outside the gene matches: 8. The CDR3 sequence is 15 residues long. This CDR3 is CASSTFRGGHNEQFF. The CDR3 DNA is TGTGCCAGCAGTACATTCCGGGGGGGCCACAATGAGCAGTTCTTC.

This chain links TRBV5-6 with TRBJ2-7; either TRBD1 or TRBD2 may fit D (5 bases each). Trimming left V 6 bases short and J 2 bases short, with 9 bases between. Germline CDR1 and CDR2: SGHDT and YYEEEE. This CDR3 comprises 12 residues. CDR3 protein: CASTLGAYEQYF. For the CDR3, the DNA is TGTGCCAGCACCCTGGGGGCCTACGAGCAGTACTTC.

Sample share makes this clone medium-sized (0.01 to 0.1%). The chain recombines TRBV9 with TRBJ1-1, with 7 bases matching TRBD1. The CDR3 is 15 amino acids. The germline CDR1 and CDR2 sequences are SGDLS and YYNGEE. After removal of 3 bases from V and 0 bases from J, the junction contained 5 bases not matched to a gene. CDR3 nucleotides: TGTGCCAGCAGCGCCTGGGACAGCATGAACACTGAAGCTTTCTTT. Encoded protein: CASSAWDSMNTEAFF.

The chain joins TRBV19 to TRBJ2-7; D is possibly TRBD2 (6 bases). Deletions cut 6 bases from V and 0 bases from J, with 15 bases between. The CDR3 totals 15 residues. CDR1 and CDR2 from the germline V gene are LNHDA and SQIVND (reference sequence). The CDR3 DNA reads as TGTGCCAGTAGGCCAGTTTTGGGAGGCTCCTACGAGCAGTACTTC. This translates into CASRPVLGGSYEQYF.

This clone was seen only once. The rearrangement joins TRBV6-6 to TRBJ2-1; 9 positions match TRBD1. With V trimmed by 4 bases and J by 10 bases, 14 bases remained unmatched. This CDR3 has 16 amino acids. From germline, CDR1 is MNHNY and CDR2 SVGAGI (reference sequence). For the CDR3, the DNA is TGTGCCAGCAGTTCTCCGGGACAGGGTCTTCACAGGGAGCAGTTCTTC. This translates into CASSSPGQGLHREQFF.

The V and J genes are TRBV2 and TRBJ1-4; D uncertain. The ends were cut back, 1 base at V and 12 bases at J, with 6 bases in the middle. CDR3 length: 11 residues. CDR1 and CDR2 (germline): SNHLY, FYNNEI. CDR3: CASSEGMQLFF. The CDR3 DNA follows: TGTGCCAGCAGTGAAGGGATGCAACTGTTTTTT. Full variable domain (missing parts from reference TRBV2 and TRBJ1-4): EPEVTQTPSHQVTQMGQEVILRCVPISNHLYFYWYRQILGQKVEFLVSFYNNEISEKSEIFDDQFSVERPDGSNFTLKIRSTKLEDSAMYFCASSEGMQLFFGSGTQLSVL.

The CDR3 loop reads CASSWQAGNTIYF. In DNA form, the CDR3 reads TGTGCCAGCAGTTGGCAGGCTGGAAACACCATATATTTT. V is TRBV6-5 and J is TRBJ1-3; D remains ambiguous. V gave up 4 bases and J gave up 2 bases, with 6 bases separating them. Germline-derived CDR1 and CDR2 are MNHEY and SVGAGI. The CDR3 consists of 13 residues.

The chain recombines TRBV9 with TRBJ2-7, with TRBD2 identical over 7 bases. Per germline, CDR1 SGDLS and CDR2 YYNGEE. The V and J ends lost 2 bases and 4 bases, in that order; junction bases with no gene match: 9. CDR3 length equals 15 residues. CDR3 protein: CASSVGGLDGYEQYF. The CDR3 coding sequence is TGTGCCAGCAGCGTCGGCGGACTAGATGGATACGAGCAGTACTTC.

The rearrangement uses TRBV7-2 and TRBJ2-1; 7 bases line up with TRBD2. V dropped 5 bases and J dropped 8; count of bases not matched to a gene: 12. Germline V gives CDR1 SGHTA, CDR2 FQGNSA. CDR3 length equals 15 residues. CDR3 loop: CASSARGGSNDEQFF. CDR3 DNA sequence: TGTGCCAGCAGCGCCCGGGGAGGGTCGAACGATGAGCAGTTCTTC.

V usage is TRBV18 and J usage is TRBJ2-5, with a tentative D call TRBD2 (7 bases). The V and J ends lost 3 bases and 4 bases respectively, with 12 bases between them. The CDR3 loop spans 14 amino acids. Germline V gene lookup returns CDR1 KGHSH and CDR2 LQKENI. The CDR3 region has the DNA TGTGCCAGCTCACCTTTCGGGGGGCTAGAGACCCAGTACTTC. Translating gives CASSPFGGLETQYF.